The clone carrying this TCR beta chain was observed once. These data come from a study of blood T cell repertoires in COVID-19. Study-level background: There were acute and convalescent COVID-19 samples, and they came from the United States, Italy and Spain.

Followed over time, Seattle patients had been enrolled while infection was active. Authors' analysis steps: Amplification from reference gene primers served as the basis for estimated nucleated cell counts. The method was immunoSEQ multiplex PCR; TCRdb's version includes in-frame clones alone and lacks a portion of them. Clone size and the V and J calls come from that table; the DNA yielded D and trimming. The table includes roughly 190,000 clones, more than 80% detected once. The receptor comes from a woman in her thirties or forties with COVID-19, enrolled during active disease. Sequenced input: peripheral blood.

CDR3 DNA sequence: TGTGCCAGCAGTCCTTCCCCAGCGGGAGGGCCAGGTTACAATGAGCAGTTCTTC. As protein: CASSPSPAGGPGYNEQFF. V is TRBV7-9 and J is TRBJ2-1, with 10 nucleotides matching TRBD2. The CDR3 loop spans 18 amino acids. V lost 6 bases, J lost 4 bases, and 15 bases stayed unmatched. Germline V gives CDR1 SEHNR, CDR2 FQNEAQ (reference sequence).